This TCR beta chain was found in a study of post-analysis software for immune sequencing data. The study's findings and limits: Controls showed lower frequencies than patients for five TRBV segments, and TRBV5-6, TRBV5-1 and TRBV20-1 were among these.

V was pared by 8 bases and J by 0 bases, with 12 bases between. Germline loops: CDR1 WNHNN, CDR2 SYGVQD (reference sequence). The CDR3 loop spans 14 amino acids. Comments on this clonotype: The antigen remains undetermined.

The TCR beta cDNA libraries carried unique molecular identifiers. TCRdb re-called the PCR reads with MiXCR, one entry per CDR3 protein. The sample yields around 500,000 distinct CDR3 sequences, around 31% seen once. Sequencing was performed on blood. The V gene is TRBV10-1, the J gene TRBJ2-3; possible D gene TRBD1, 5 bases. The receptor was isolated from a girl under 18 with multiple sclerosis. The CDR3 protein is CASATGFSTDTQYF. DNA of the CDR3: TGCGCCAGCGCAACAGGATTTAGCACAGATACGCAGTATTTT.